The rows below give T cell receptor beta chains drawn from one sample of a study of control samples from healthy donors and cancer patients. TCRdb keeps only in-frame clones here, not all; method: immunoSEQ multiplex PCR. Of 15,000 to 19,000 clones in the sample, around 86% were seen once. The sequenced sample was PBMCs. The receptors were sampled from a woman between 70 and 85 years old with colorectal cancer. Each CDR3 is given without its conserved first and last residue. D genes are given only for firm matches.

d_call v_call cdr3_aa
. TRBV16 ASSQSNSRADTQY
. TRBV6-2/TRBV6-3 ASSYPSSGHQPQH
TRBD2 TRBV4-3 ASSQGGRSMNEQF
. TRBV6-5 ASTPDSTPLH
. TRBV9 ASSVAVMAGTETQY
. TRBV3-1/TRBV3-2 ASSQRGAGTEAF
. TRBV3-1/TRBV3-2 ASSQGLSNWDTQY
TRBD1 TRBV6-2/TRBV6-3 ASSSDRSDTQY
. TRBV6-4 ASSLTEQETQY
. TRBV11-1 ASSLGGLAYNEQF
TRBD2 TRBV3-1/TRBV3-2 ASSPSSGSVGEQY
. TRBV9 ASSVDYNEQF
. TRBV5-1 ASSSLEGFTDGYT
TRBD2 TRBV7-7 ASSPGRVWEETQY
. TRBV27 ASSFSFKGDLYGYT
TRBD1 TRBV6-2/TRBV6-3 ASSYPIQTGLQQPQH
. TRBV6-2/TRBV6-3 ASSLTVNTEAF
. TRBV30 AWAPTDYEQY
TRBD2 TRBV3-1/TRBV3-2 ASRGASGTDTQY
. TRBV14 ASSQDRGNGNTIY
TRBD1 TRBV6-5 ASSWGQQNTEAF
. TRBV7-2 ASSLGPGRGGTGANVLT
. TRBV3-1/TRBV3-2 ASSPRVAESSYEQY
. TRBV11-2 ASSLGGAARNQPQH
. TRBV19 ASSGSHSRNSPLH
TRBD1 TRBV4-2 ASSQDPPGQGSPYYGYT
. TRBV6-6 ASSYGQYSYEQY
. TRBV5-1 ASSLGTGGSPLH
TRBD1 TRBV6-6 ASSYLGQGVGGELF
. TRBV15 ATSSGRLLNEKLF
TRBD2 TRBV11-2 ASSPGLAQGTQY
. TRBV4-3 ASSQETISYNEQF
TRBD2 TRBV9 ASSSAGTSGMNTGELF
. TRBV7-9 ASSLLGEKLF
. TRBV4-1 ASSQDQRGEETQY
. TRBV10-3 AIALSGQGNNEQF
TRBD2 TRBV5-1 ASRKQTSGPKGDTQY
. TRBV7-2 ASSLMGSSYEQY
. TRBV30 AWSGANYGYT
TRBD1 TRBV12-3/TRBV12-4 ASSRNPSGQRV
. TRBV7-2 ASSPTVGTKSETQY
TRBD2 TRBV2 ASSGAGGETESYEQY
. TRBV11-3 ASSHRDLDTQY
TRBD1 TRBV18 ASSPPLGQGTDTQY
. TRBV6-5 ASSYSPTGRYEQY
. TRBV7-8 ASSYYRVRATNEKLF
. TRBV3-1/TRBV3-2 ASSQAEAQY
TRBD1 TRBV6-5 ASRAGTDEYGYT
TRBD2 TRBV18 ASSPRGSGGPWGDNEQF